Shown below are 26 T cell receptor beta chains from a single sample sequenced in a study of blood T cell repertoires in COVID-19. Measured with immunoSEQ multiplex PCR; TCRdb has only the in-frame clones, and not every one. The sample has about 250,000 clones, around 84% seen once. Sequencing was performed on PBMCs or T cells enriched from blood (not recorded which). Receptors were obtained from a woman aged 50 to 60 who had recovered from COVID-19.

This clone came up a few times. The chain links TRBV4-1 to TRBJ1-6, with 10 bases that match TRBD1. Germline V gene data show CDR1 as MGHRA and CDR2 as YSYEKL. CDR3 length equals 15 residues. V was clipped by 5 bases and J by 7 bases; unmatched bases: 5. The CDR3 sequence is CASSGGTGANSPLHF. The CDR3 region has the DNA TGCGCCAGCAGCGGCGGGACAGGGGCGAATTCACCCCTCCACTTT.

The V gene is TRBV19, the J gene TRBJ1-5; D is perhaps TRBD1 (5 bases). This CDR3 region has 15 residues. Trimming pared 5 bases from V and 3 bases from J, leaving 14 bases between. Germline V gene lookup returns CDR1 LNHDA and CDR2 SQIVND (reference sequence). The CDR3 spells CASSVAGDNNQPQHF. The CDR3 region has the DNA TGTGCCAGTAGTGTAGCGGGGGATAACAATCAGCCCCAGCATTTT. Using reference TRBV19 and TRBJ1-5 for the parts outside the CDR3, the full variable domain is DGGITQSPKYLFRKEGQNVTLSCEQNLNHDAMYWYRQDPGQGLRLIYYSQIVNDFQKGDIAEGYSVSREKKESFPLTVTSAQKNPTAFYLCASSVAGDNNQPQHFGDGTRLSIL.

The chain couples TRBV7-6 to TRBJ1-1; no reliable D call. V was trimmed by 6 bases and J by 1 base, leaving 12 bases between them. This CDR3 has 14 amino acids. Germline V gene sequence: CDR1 SGHVS, CDR2 FNYEAQ. The CDR3 DNA reads TGTGCCAGCAGTCGCCTCGGTAGGAACACTGAAGCTTTCTTT. Residues: CASSRLGRNTEAFF. Complete variable domain (other parts from reference TRBV7-6 and TRBJ1-1): GAGVSQSPRYKVTKRGQDVALRCDPISGHVSLYWYRQALGQGPEFLTYFNYEAQQDKSGLPNDRFSAERPEGSISTLTIQRTEQRDSAMYRCASSRLGRNTEAFFGQGTRLTVV.

The chain recombines TRBV3-1 (or the pseudogene TRBV3-2) with TRBJ2-7; 7 bases fit TRBD1. This CDR3 region has 13 residues. Unmatched junction bases numbered 1, after V lost 1 base and J lost 4 bases. Germline V gene sequence: CDR1 LGHDT, CDR2 YNNKEL (reference sequence). The DNA for the CDR3 is TGTGCCAGCAGCCAAGGGGACAGATACGAGCAGTACTTC. This gives the protein CASSQGDRYEQYF.

The chain employs TRBV28 and TRBJ1-1; 8 positions match TRBD1. With V trimmed by 3 bases and J by 3 bases, 12 bases remained unmatched. The CDR3 runs to 17 residues. In germline, CDR1 is MDHEN, CDR2 SYDVKM. The CDR3 loop is CASSFTSRGQSHTEAFF. The CDR3, as DNA: TGTGCCAGCAGTTTTACAAGCAGGGGGCAATCCCACACTGAAGCTTTCTTT.

The genes are TRBV9 and TRBJ2-3; a possible D gene is TRBD2 (6 bases). In germline, CDR1 is SGDLS, CDR2 YYNGEE. V dropped 3 bases and J dropped 0 bases, with 14 bases sitting between them. The CDR3 covers 16 residues. The CDR3 reads CASSGSSGLSTDTQYF. Written as DNA, the CDR3 is TGTGCCAGCAGCGGGAGTAGCGGCCTCAGCACAGATACGCAGTATTTT.

This chain joins TRBV11-2 and TRBJ2-3; D is perhaps TRBD2 (6 bases). This CDR3 comprises 15 residues. Trimming left V 5 bases short and J 2 bases short, with 14 bases between. CDR1 is SGHAT and CDR2 is FQNNGV in the germline V gene. The CDR3: CASSPRGLLTDTQYF. CDR3 sequence (DNA): TGTGCCAGCAGCCCTAGAGGACTACTCACAGATACGCAGTATTTT.

V usage is TRBV2 and J usage is TRBJ2-7; D is perhaps TRBD2 (8 bases). The CDR3 extends over 16 amino acids. Trimming removed 6 bases at V and 1 base at J, with 19 bases between. Per germline, CDR1 SNHLY and CDR2 FYNNEI. The chain's CDR3 is CASRAGRAGGSYEQYF. The CDR3 coding sequence is TGTGCCAGCAGGGCCGGGAGGGCAGGGGGATCCTACGAGCAGTACTTC. The whole variable domain, filled in from reference TRBV2 and TRBJ2-7, reads EPEVTQTPSHQVTQMGQEVILRCVPISNHLYFYWYRQILGQKVEFLVSFYNNEISEKSEIFDDQFSVERPDGSNFTLKIRSTKLEDSAMYFCASRAGRAGGSYEQYFGPGTRLTVT.

V is TRBV28 and J is TRBJ1-4; D remains ambiguous. Trimming stripped 2 bases from V and 0 bases from J, with 10 bases between. CDR1 and CDR2 from the germline V gene are MDHEN and SYDVKM. The CDR3 has 16 amino acids. As DNA, the CDR3 is TGTGCCAGCAGTTTAGGGTCGCGGGCAACTAATGAAAAACTGTTTTTT. This codes for CASSLGSRATNEKLFF.

The chain couples TRBV21-1 to TRBJ1-5; the table calls TRBD1, which could not be checked here. TRBV21-1 is classified as a pseudogene. The CDR3 loop spans 18 amino acids. The CDR3 bases are TGTGCCAGCAGCAAACTCTTGGCAGGAAGTCATAGCAATCAGCCCCAGCATTTT. Protein product: CASSKLLAGSHSNQPQHF.

The genes are TRBV11-3 and TRBJ2-7, with D perhaps matching TRBD2 (6 bases). This CDR3 has 13 residues. In germline, CDR1 is SGHNT, CDR2 YENEEA. Trimming removed 5 bases at V and 6 bases at J, with 14 bases between. The CDR3, as DNA: TGTGCCAGCAGCGGCGGGACCTTGGGCGAGCAGTACTTC. The encoded protein is CASSGGTLGEQYF.

The table lists this clone with a few counts. V usage is TRBV3-1 (or the pseudogene TRBV3-2) and J usage is TRBJ1-1; TRBD1 might be the D (5 bases). V was pared by 1 base and J by 5 bases, with 11 bases between. The V gene's germline CDR1 is LGHDT and CDR2 YNNKEL (reference sequence). The CDR3 has 14 residues. The CDR3 reads CASSQGEGRTEAFF. CDR3 bases: TGTGCCAGCAGCCAAGGTGAGGGGAGGACTGAAGCTTTCTTT.

This chain connects TRBV5-1 to TRBJ2-7; TRBD2 might be the D (5 bases). The CDR3 contains 12 residues. The V gene lost 4 bases and the J gene lost 6 bases, with 11 bases spanning the gap. The V gene's germline CDR1 is SGHRS and CDR2 YFSETQ. DNA for the CDR3: TGCGCCAGCAGCCTTACTAGTCGCGAGCAGTACTTC. Its protein product is CASSLTSREQYF.

This chain joins TRBV28 and TRBJ2-1, with D perhaps TRBD1 (5 bases). CDR3 size: 16 residues. Looked up from germline, CDR1 is MDHEN and CDR2 is SYDVKM. Trimming removed 5 bases from V and 4 bases from J, with 18 bases in between. The CDR3 DNA follows: TGTGCCAGCAGTAAGAACGACGGACACCTTTACAATGAGCAGTTCTTC. It is translated as CASSKNDGHLYNEQFF.

The chain links TRBV27 to TRBJ1-3; the match to TRBD1 covers 7 bases. V dropped 6 bases and J dropped 0; count of bases not matched to a gene: 8. This CDR3 spans 16 amino acids. CDR1 and CDR2 (germline): MNHEY, SMNVEV (reference sequence). The CDR3: CASRPGGLISGNTIYF. The CDR3 region has the DNA TGTGCCAGCAGACCAGGGGGACTGATCTCTGGAAACACCATATATTTT.

This sequence joins TRBV9 and TRBJ2-1, with TRBD2 matching over 11 bases. This CDR3 comprises 16 residues. V was pared by 3 bases and J by 7 bases, with 9 bases of the junction left unmatched. The germline V gene has CDR1 SGDLS and CDR2 YYNGEE. The CDR3 nucleotides are TGTGCCAGCAGCGCCCTAGCGGGAGGACCTATAAATGAGCAGTTCTTC. Its translation: CASSALAGGPINEQFF. The entire variable domain, with the rest obtained from reference TRBV9 and TRBJ2-1, is as follows: DSGVTQTPKHLITATGQRVTLRCSPRSGDLSVYWYQQSLDQGLQFLIQYYNGEERAKGNILERFSAQQFPDLHSELNLSSLELGDSALYFCASSALAGGPINEQFFGPGTRLTVL.

The chain joins TRBV30 to TRBJ1-5; D is possibly TRBD1 (5 bases). V was shortened by 1 base and J by 0 bases, with 10 bases between the two germline ends. Per the germline V gene, CDR1 is GTSNPN and CDR2 is SVGIG (reference sequence). The CDR3 is 15 amino acids. The CDR3 DNA follows: TGTGCCTGGAGTGGGGGGGTCCGTAGCAATCAGCCCCAGCATTTT. Translated, it gives CAWSGGVRSNQPQHF.

The V gene is TRBV6-5, the J gene TRBJ2-7; 10 positions agree with TRBD1. This CDR3 comprises 14 residues. CDR1 and CDR2 (germline): MNHEY, SVGAGI. V shed 4 bases, J shed 4 bases, and the junction held 4 bases outside the gene matches. The CDR3 DNA sequence: TGTGCCAGCAGTTTCGGGACAGGGGTTTACGAGCAGTACTTC. It encodes CASSFGTGVYEQYF.

A few counts support this clone. The rearrangement uses TRBV2 and TRBJ1-1, with D unresolved. Per germline, CDR1 SNHLY and CDR2 FYNNEI. Trimming took off 7 bases at V and 1 base at J, with 13 bases between the two ends. The length of the CDR3 is 14 residues. The CDR3, as DNA: TGTGCCAGCACCAAAACTACATCGAACACTGAAGCTTTCTTT. It specifies CASTKTTSNTEAFF. Full variable domain (rest looked up from reference TRBV2 and TRBJ1-1): EPEVTQTPSHQVTQMGQEVILRCVPISNHLYFYWYRQILGQKVEFLVSFYNNEISEKSEIFDDQFSVERPDGSNFTLKIRSTKLEDSAMYFCASTKTTSNTEAFFGQGTRLTVV.

The chain links TRBV5-1 to TRBJ2-2, with TRBD1 matching 7 bases. CDR3 length: 15 residues. In germline, CDR1 is SGHRS, CDR2 YFSETQ. The ends lost 4 bases at V and 2 bases at J; junction bases unmatched: 5. The CDR3 is CASSPGTDNTGELFF. The CDR3 DNA sequence: TGCGCCAGCAGCCCAGGGACAGACAACACCGGGGAGCTGTTTTTT. Looking up the rest from reference TRBV5-1 and TRBJ2-2 gives the full variable domain: KAGVTQTPRYLIKTRGQQVTLSCSPISGHRSVSWYQQTPGQGLQFLFEYFSETQRNKGNFPGRFSGRQFSNSRSEMNVSTLELGDSALYLCASSPGTDNTGELFFGEGSRLTVL.

The V call is TRBV4-1, the J call TRBJ1-5, with D uncertain. V was cut by 4 bases and J by 4 bases, with 14 bases left in between. The germline V gene has CDR1 MGHRA and CDR2 YSYEKL. There are 15 residues in the CDR3. The CDR3, as DNA: TGCGCCAGCAGCCTTGAACCGACGGAGAATCAGCCCCAGCATTTT. Encoded protein: CASSLEPTENQPQHF.

V and J are TRBV15 and TRBJ2-3, with 8 bases lining up with TRBD2. V was clipped by 1 base and J by 5 bases; unmatched bases: 5. Looked up from germline, CDR1 is LNHNV and CDR2 is YYDKDF (reference sequence). This CDR3 has 15 amino acids. CDR3 DNA: TGTGCCACCAGCAGAGGAGCGGGAGATTTAGATACGCAGTATTTT. Amino acid sequence: CATSRGAGDLDTQYF.

The chain has TRBV21-1 and TRBJ2-7; TRBD1, as called in the table, went unchecked against the DNA. TRBV21-1 is an annotated pseudogene. The CDR3 runs to 13 residues. CDR3 loop: CTRGQVDNYEQYF. CDR3 nucleotides: TGTACCAGGGGACAGGTCGATAACTACGAGCAGTACTTC.

V gene TRBV28 combines with J gene TRBJ1-1; tentative D call: TRBD1 (5 bases). The length of the CDR3 is 14 residues. V lost 6 bases, J lost 2 bases, and 13 bases lay in between. Germline CDR1 is MDHEN and CDR2 is SYDVKM. CDR3 DNA: TGTGCCAGCAGGTTAAGACAGAGAAACACTGAAGCTTTCTTT. Translating gives CASRLRQRNTEAFF.

This clone was seen more than once but under ten times. The CDR3 loop is CASSLEAGRYGYTF. The CDR3 bases are TGTGCCAGCAGCTTGGAAGCAGGGCGATATGGCTACACCTTC. V usage is TRBV5-5 and J usage is TRBJ1-2, with a tentative D call TRBD1 (5 bases). The CDR3 loop spans 14 amino acids. Trimming shortened V by 0 bases and J by 5 bases, and 11 bases separated the two germline ends. Looked up from germline, CDR1 is SGHKS and CDR2 is YYEKEE (reference sequence).

The chain is built from TRBV27 and TRBJ2-3, with D perhaps matching TRBD1 (6 bases). V lost 6 bases, J lost 4 bases, and 11 bases lay in between. This CDR3 has 13 residues. Germline CDR1 reads MNHEY; CDR2 reads SMNVEV (reference sequence). In DNA form, the CDR3 reads TGTGCCAGCAGCAGAACAGGGTCAGATACGCAGTATTTT. Translated: CASSRTGSDTQYF.